The present TCR beta chain was sequenced within a study of blood T cell repertoires in COVID-19. Whole-study context: Both acute and convalescent COVID-19 samples were obtained from the United States, Italy and Spain. PBMCs, B-cell-depleted T cells, or T cells provided the cDNA or gDNA that made up the material.

Assay used: immunoSEQ multiplex PCR; TCRdb lists only in-frame clones, some missing. Of approximately 110,000 clones listed, approximately 84% are singletons. The CDR3 sequence is 14 residues long. The ends were cut back, 1 base at V and 7 bases at J, with 14 bases in the middle. CDR1 is LGHNA, CDR2 YSLEER, per germline. This receptor was identified in a human donor in a cohort sampled during active COVID-19. Sequenced sample: peripheral blood. V usage is TRBV4-3 and J usage is TRBJ2-7; possible D gene TRBD1, 5 bases. The CDR3 coding sequence is TGCGCCAGCAGCCAAGGCGACAGCTACGGAGAGCAGTACTTC. It encodes CASSQGDSYGEQYF.